This record covers a single T cell receptor beta chain. Its specificity is unknown. CDR3 length: 18 amino acids. Germline V gene data show CDR1 as SGHTA and CDR2 as FQGNSA. Losses at the gene ends were 2 bases for V and 3 bases for J; bases not matched to a gene: 11. This entry is derived from a study of T cells after yellow fever vaccination. About the study: Fractions low in cell number were prepared with SMART-Seq v4 Ultra Low Input. Points from the study as a whole: Sorted repertoires could include abundant contaminating clonotypes from bulk cells. Subsequent to the booster, the majority of primary-vaccination clones reappeared (96% CD4, 88% CD8).

5'RACE template switching produced TCR cDNA carrying a universal primer site and UMIs. TCRdb ran MiXCR on the 5' RACE reads and lists one entry per CDR3 protein. Of around 68,000 distinct CDR3 sequences in the sample, more than 5.5% were seen once. This clonotype originated in a man between 18 and 35 years old who received the YFV17D yellow fever vaccine. The chain is built from TRBV7-2 and TRBJ2-4; TRBD1 matches 9 bases. This material consisted of CD8+ T cells sorted from PBMCs, taken around 10 days after the first yellow fever vaccination. CDR3 nucleotides: TGTGCCAGCAGCTTACCGTTCCGGGACAGGGTAGGCAAAAACATTCAGTACTTC. Encoded protein: CASSLPFRDRVGKNIQYF.